This TCR beta chain came from a study of cytomegalovirus exposure and HLA in healthy donors. Study details: In an earlier analysis, around 120 million unique TCR beta sequences were found from 150 million to 200 million T cells.

Notes on this clone: Its antigen remains unidentified.

It was with 60 Vbeta and 13 Jbeta primers that the PCR ran. The protocol was immunoSEQ multiplex PCR, while the TCRdb copy is restricted to in-frame clones and leaves out a portion. In the table there are over 150,000 clones, around 76% of which are singletons. General study results and limits: An observed cluster of highly shared sequence variants was recorded as a likely sequencing artifact. TCR beta V- and J-gene trimming, according to a later analysis, was linked to a missense DCLRE1C variant.

Germline trimming cut 0 bases from V and 5 bases from J; bases unmatched to any gene: 7. Germline V gene data show CDR1 as LGHNT and CDR2 as FRNRAP. This CDR3 comprises 17 residues. V gene TRBV12-5 combines with J gene TRBJ2-1, with TRBD2 matching over 10 bases. The receptor comes from a man aged 55 to 70 in good health and CMV-seronegative. Material for sequencing was PBMCs. For the CDR3, the DNA is TGTGCTAGTGGTTTGGTACTACAGGGACTAGCGAACAATGAGCAGTTCTTC. This sequence encodes CASGLVLQGLANNEQFF.